This TCR beta chain was identified in a study of post-analysis software for immune sequencing data. Study results and caveats: When the samples were clustered directly with F measure, those that had been prepared in the same batch showed strong co-clustering. Multiple sclerosis patients had significantly lower normalized Chao1 diversity than controls. In patients, TRBV5-6, TRBV5-1 and TRBV20-1 belonged to about five TRBV segments found more frequently than in controls.

Germline V gives CDR1 MGHRA, CDR2 YSYEKL. The CDR3 length is 16 residues. J gave up 3 bases and V 3 bases, and 8 bases lay outside the gene matches. This clonotype was counted ten times or more. Its matching antigen is unknown. Unique molecular identifiers tagged the TCR beta cDNA libraries. T cells numbering roughly 0.85 to 11 million yielded roughly 500,000 cDNA molecules. TCRdb independently ran MiXCR on the PCR reads; one entry per CDR3 protein. Seen here are about 260,000 distinct CDR3 sequences, roughly a third observed once, and the top ten hold under 5.5%. Sequencing was performed on blood. The chain employs TRBV4-1 and TRBJ1-1, with 9 nucleotides matching TRBD1. The clonotype originates from a girl between 5 and 17 years old with multiple sclerosis. The CDR3 reads CASSQEAGQGHTEAFF. CDR3 nucleotides: TGCGCCAGCAGCCAGGAAGCCGGACAGGGGCACACTGAAGCTTTCTTT.